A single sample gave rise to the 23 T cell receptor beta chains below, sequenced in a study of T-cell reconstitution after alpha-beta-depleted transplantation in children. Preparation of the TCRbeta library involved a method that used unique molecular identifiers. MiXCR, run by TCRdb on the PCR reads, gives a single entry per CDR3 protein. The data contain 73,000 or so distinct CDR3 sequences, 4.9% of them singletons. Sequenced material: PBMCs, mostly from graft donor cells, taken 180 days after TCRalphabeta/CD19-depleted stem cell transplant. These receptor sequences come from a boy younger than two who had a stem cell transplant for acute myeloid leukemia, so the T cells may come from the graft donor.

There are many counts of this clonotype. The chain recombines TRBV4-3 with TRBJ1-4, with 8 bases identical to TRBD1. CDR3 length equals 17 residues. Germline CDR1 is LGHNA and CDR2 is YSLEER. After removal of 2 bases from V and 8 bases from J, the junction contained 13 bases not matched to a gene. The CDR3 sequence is CASSQPRYRGNEEKLFF. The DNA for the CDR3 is TGCGCCAGCAGCCAACCCCGTTACAGGGGGAATGAGGAAAAACTGTTTTTT.

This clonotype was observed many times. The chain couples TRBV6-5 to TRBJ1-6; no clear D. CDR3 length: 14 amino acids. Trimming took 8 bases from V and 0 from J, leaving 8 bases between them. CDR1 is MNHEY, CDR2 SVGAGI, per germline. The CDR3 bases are TGTGCCAGCCAGATCTTCTCCTATAATTCACCCCTCCACTTT. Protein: CASQIFSYNSPLHF.

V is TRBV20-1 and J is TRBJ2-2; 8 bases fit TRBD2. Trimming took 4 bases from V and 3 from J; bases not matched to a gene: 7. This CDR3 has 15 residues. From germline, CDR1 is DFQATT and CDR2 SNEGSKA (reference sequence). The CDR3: CSAKRLAGDTGELFF. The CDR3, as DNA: TGCAGTGCTAAACGGCTAGCGGGTGACACCGGGGAGCTGTTTTTT.

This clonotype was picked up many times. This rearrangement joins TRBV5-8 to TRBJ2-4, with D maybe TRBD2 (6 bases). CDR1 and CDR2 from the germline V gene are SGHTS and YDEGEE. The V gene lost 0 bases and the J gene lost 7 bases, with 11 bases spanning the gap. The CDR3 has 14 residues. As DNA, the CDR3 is TGTGCCAGCAGCTTGGGTGTTGGAGGGAACATTCAGTACTTC. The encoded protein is CASSLGVGGNIQYF.

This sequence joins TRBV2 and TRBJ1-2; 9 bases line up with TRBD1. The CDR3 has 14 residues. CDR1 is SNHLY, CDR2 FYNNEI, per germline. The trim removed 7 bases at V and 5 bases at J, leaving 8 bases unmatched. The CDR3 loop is CASIFRDRAYGYTF. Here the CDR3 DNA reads TGTGCCAGCATCTTCCGGGACAGGGCGTATGGCTACACCTTC.

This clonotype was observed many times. In DNA form, the CDR3 reads TGCAGCGTTGATGGGTTGGAAGGAAACACCATATATTTT. It encodes CSVDGLEGNTIYF. This chain joins TRBV29-1 and TRBJ1-3; D gene ambiguous. From germline, CDR1 is SQVTM and CDR2 ANQGSEA. The V end lost 3 bases, the J end lost 4 bases, and 10 bases lay between the germline ends. CDR3 length: 13 residues.

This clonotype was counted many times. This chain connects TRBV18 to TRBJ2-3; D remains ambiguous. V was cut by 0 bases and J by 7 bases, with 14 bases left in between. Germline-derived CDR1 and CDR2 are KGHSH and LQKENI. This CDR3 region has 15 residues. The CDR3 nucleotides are TGTGCCAGCTCACCACCGGACGGTCTGGGATATACGCAGTATTTT. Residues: CASSPPDGLGYTQYF. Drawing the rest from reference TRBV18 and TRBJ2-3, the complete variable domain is NAGVMQNPRHLVRRRGQEARLRCSPMKGHSHVYWYRQLPEEGLKFMVYLQKENIIDESGMPKERFSAEFPKEGPSILRIQQVVRGDSAAYFCASSPPDGLGYTQYFGPGTRLTVL.

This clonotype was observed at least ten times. As DNA, the CDR3 is TGTGCCAGCAGTTTCGCACCTGGAAACACCATATATTTT. This gives the protein CASSFAPGNTIYF. V usage is TRBV27 and J usage is TRBJ1-3; no clear D. The V end was cut by 3 bases, the J end by 2 bases, with 5 bases between. The germline gives CDR1 MNHEY, CDR2 SMNVEV (reference sequence). CDR3 length equals 13 residues.

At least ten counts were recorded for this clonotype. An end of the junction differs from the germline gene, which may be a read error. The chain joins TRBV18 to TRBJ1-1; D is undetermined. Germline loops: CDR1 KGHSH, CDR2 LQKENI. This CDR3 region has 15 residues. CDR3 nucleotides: TGTGCCAGCTCTCCACGGGAGATCCTGAACACTGAAGCTTTCTTT. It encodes CASSPREILNTEAFF. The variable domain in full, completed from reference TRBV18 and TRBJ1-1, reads NAGVMQNPRHLVRRRGQEARLRCSPMKGHSHVYWYRQLPEEGLKFMVYLQKENIIDESGMPKERFSAEFPKEGPSILRIQQVVRGDSAAYFCASSPREILNTEAFFGQGTRLTVV.

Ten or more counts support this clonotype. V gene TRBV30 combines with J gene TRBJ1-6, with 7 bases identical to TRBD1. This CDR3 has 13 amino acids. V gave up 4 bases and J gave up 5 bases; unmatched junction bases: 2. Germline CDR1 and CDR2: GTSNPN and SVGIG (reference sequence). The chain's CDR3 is CAWTTGDNSPLHF. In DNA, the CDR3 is TGTGCCTGGACCACAGGGGATAATTCACCCCTCCACTTT.

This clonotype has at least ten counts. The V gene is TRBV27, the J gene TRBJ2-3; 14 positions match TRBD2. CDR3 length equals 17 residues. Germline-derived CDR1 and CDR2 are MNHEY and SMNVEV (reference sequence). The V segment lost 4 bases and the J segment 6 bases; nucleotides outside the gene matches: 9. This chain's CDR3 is CASSSGLAGGFLDTQYF. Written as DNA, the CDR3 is TGTGCCAGCAGTTCCGGACTAGCGGGGGGATTCCTCGATACGCAGTATTTT.

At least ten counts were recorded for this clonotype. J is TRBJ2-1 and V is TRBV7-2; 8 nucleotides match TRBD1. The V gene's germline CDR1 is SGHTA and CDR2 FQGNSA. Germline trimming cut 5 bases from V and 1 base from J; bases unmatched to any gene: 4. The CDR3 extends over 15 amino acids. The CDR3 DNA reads TGTGCCAGCAGCCTGGACAGGGAATCCTACAATGAGCAGTTCTTC. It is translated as CASSLDRESYNEQFF.

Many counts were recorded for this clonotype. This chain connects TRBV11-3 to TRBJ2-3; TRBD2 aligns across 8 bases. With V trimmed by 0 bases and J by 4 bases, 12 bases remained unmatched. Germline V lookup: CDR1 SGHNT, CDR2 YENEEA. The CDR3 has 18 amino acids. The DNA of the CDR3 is TGTGCCAGCAGCTTAGATATGGGTCTAGCGGGTAGCGCAGATACGCAGTATTTT. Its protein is CASSLDMGLAGSADTQYF.

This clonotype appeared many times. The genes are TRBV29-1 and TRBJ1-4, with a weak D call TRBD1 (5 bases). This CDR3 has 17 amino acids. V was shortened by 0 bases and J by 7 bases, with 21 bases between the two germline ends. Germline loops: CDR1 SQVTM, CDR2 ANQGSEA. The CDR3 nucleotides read TGCAGCGTTGAAGATAGTGGGACCGCAGGGAGGATTGAAAAACTGTTTTTT. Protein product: CSVEDSGTAGRIEKLFF.

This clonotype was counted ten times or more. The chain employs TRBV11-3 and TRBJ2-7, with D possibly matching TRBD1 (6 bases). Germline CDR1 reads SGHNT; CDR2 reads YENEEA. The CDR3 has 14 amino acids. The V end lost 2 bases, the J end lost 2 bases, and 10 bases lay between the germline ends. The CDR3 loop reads CASSLNRAAYEQYV. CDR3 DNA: TGTGCCAGCAGCTTAAACAGGGCCGCCTACGAGCAGTACGTC.

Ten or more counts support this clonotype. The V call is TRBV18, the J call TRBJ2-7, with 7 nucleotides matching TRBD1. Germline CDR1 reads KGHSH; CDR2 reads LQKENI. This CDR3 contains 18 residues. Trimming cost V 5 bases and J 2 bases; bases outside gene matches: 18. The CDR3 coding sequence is TGTGCCAGCTCATCCCTAGGCAGGGGGTTCCAGCTCGCCTACGAGCAGTACTTC. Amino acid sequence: CASSSLGRGFQLAYEQYF.

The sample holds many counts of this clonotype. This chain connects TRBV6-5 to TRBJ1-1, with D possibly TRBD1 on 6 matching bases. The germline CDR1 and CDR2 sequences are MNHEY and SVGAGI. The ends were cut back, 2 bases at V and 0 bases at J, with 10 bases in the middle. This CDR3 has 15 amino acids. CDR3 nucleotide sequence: TGTGCCAGCAGTTACCGTCAGGGGCTGAACACTGAAGCTTTCTTT. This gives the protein CASSYRQGLNTEAFF.

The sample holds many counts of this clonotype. The CDR3 sequence is CASSSTRRRSGEQYV. The CDR3 DNA reads TGTGCCAGCAGTTCAACTAGACGGAGGTCAGGCGAGCAGTACGTC. The gene calls are TRBV5-6 and TRBJ2-7, with D perhaps matching TRBD2 (5 bases). V lost 5 bases and J 6 bases, leaving 21 bases between the germline ends. Germline CDR1 and CDR2: SGHDT and YYEEEE. The CDR3 loop spans 15 amino acids.

This CDR3 is CASSIVFEGQPQHF. CDR3 coding DNA: TGTGCCAGTAGTATAGTCTTCGAGGGACAGCCCCAGCATTTT. The chain carries TRBV19 and TRBJ1-5; no clear D gene. V lost 1 base to trimming and J lost 7 bases, with 11 bases between them. This CDR3 is built from 14 residues. Germline values: CDR1 LNHDA, CDR2 SQIVND (reference sequence).

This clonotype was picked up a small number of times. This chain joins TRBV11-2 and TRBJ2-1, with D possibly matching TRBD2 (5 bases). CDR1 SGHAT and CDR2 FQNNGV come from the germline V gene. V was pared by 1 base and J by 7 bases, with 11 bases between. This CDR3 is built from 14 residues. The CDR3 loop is CASSLGLGRNEQFF. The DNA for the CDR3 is TGTGCCAGCAGCTTAGGTCTGGGGAGAAATGAGCAGTTCTTC. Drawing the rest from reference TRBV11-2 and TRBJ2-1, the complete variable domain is EAGVAQSPRYKIIEKRQSVAFWCNPISGHATLYWYQQILGQGPKLLIQFQNNGVVDDSQLPKDRFSAERLKGVDSTLKIQPAKLEDSAVYLCASSLGLGRNEQFFGPGTRLTVL.

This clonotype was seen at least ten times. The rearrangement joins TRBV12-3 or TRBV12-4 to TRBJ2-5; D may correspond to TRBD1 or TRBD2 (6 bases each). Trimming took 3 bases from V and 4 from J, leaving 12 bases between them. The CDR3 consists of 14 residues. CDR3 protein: CASSLQRGAETQYF. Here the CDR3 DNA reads TGTGCCAGCAGTTTGCAAAGGGGGGCAGAGACCCAGTACTTC.

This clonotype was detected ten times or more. CDR3 sequence: CAISEPGVDGEKLFF. CDR3 DNA sequence: TGTGCCATCAGTGAGCCGGGAGTAGACGGTGAAAAACTGTTTTTT. This chain connects TRBV10-3 to TRBJ1-4; D gene ambiguous. The germline gives CDR1 ENHRY, CDR2 SYGVKD. Trimming shortened V by 2 bases and J by 7 bases, and 14 bases separated the two germline ends. The CDR3 loop spans 15 amino acids.

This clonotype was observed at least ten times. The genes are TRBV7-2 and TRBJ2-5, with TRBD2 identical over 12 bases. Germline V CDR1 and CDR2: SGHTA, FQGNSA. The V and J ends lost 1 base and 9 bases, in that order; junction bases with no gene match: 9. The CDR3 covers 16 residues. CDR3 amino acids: CASSLVLAGGKAAQYF. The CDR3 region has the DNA TGTGCCAGCAGCTTAGTGCTAGCGGGGGGGAAAGCGGCCCAGTACTTC.